Below, 19 T cell receptor beta chains from the same sample are listed, as sequenced in a study of shared clonotypes between healthy human individuals. Produced via immunoSEQ multiplex PCR; TCRdb's table is partial and in-frame only. Among over a million clones listed, approximately 76% were seen once. Sample: memory CD4+ T cells sorted from blood. This sample's subset: CD45RA-negative fraction. These TCRs come from a man aged 18 to 30 in good health.

Many counts were recorded for this clone. The chain links TRBV30 to TRBJ2-6, with a weak D call TRBD1 (6 bases). The V and J ends lost 4 bases and 0 bases respectively, with 10 bases between them. CDR1 GTSNPN and CDR2 SVGIG come from the germline V gene (reference sequence). There are 15 residues in the CDR3. The CDR3 nucleotides are TGTGCCTGGACCCAGGACAGCTCTGGGGCCAACGTCCTGACTTTC. Amino acids: CAWTQDSSGANVLTF.

This chain joins TRBV9 and TRBJ1-4, with D possibly being TRBD1 (5 bases). V lost 0 bases, J lost 6 bases, and 9 bases lay in between. CDR3 size: 14 residues. Germline CDR1 and CDR2: SGDLS and YYNGEE. The CDR3 DNA reads TGTGCCAGCAGCGTAGACAGGTGGGATGAAAAACTGTTTTTT. Its translation is CASSVDRWDEKLFF. The full variable domain, in which reference TRBV9 and TRBJ1-4 provide the parts outside the CDR3, is DSGVTQTPKHLITATGQRVTLRCSPRSGDLSVYWYQQSLDQGLQFLIQYYNGEERAKGNILERFSAQQFPDLHSELNLSSLELGDSALYFCASSVDRWDEKLFFGSGTQLSVL.

The chain employs TRBV7-9 and TRBJ1-2, with 7 bases aligning to TRBD1. Germline V gives CDR1 SEHNR, CDR2 FQNEAQ (reference sequence). This CDR3 is 15 amino acids long. The junction had 13 bases not matched to a gene; V was cut back by 4 bases and J by 8 bases. CDR3 sequence: CASSSNGQAGGGYTF. DNA for the CDR3: TGTGCCAGCAGCTCGAACGGACAGGCCGGAGGCGGCTACACCTTC.

This rearrangement joins TRBV6-4 to TRBJ2-1, with 12 nucleotides matching TRBD2. V lost 2 bases to trimming and J lost 4 bases; unmatched junction nucleotides: 9. The V gene's germline CDR1 is MRHNA and CDR2 SNTAGT. CDR3 length: 18 residues. The chain's CDR3 is CASSDLVGTSGPYNEQFF. CDR3 nucleotides: TGTGCCAGCAGTGACCTAGTGGGGACTAGCGGGCCATACAATGAGCAGTTCTTC.

The chain uses TRBV6-1 and TRBJ1-6; 7 bases align to TRBD1. The CDR3 is 14 amino acids. Germline CDR1 is MNHNS and CDR2 is SASEGT. Trimming at V came to 4 bases and at J to 6 bases, leaving 3 bases not matched to a gene. CDR3 bases: TGTGCCAGCAGTGTTAACAGGGGTAATTCACCCCTCCACTTT. Amino acid sequence: CASSVNRGNSPLHF.

The CDR3 is CASSLNAQRTDTQYF. CDR3 in DNA: TGCGCCAGCAGCTTAAATGCCCAAAGAACAGATACGCAGTATTTT. The chain recombines TRBV5-1 with TRBJ2-3, with D unresolved. Germline V gene lookup returns CDR1 SGHRS and CDR2 YFSETQ. V was pared by 2 bases and J by 3 bases, with 13 bases between. This CDR3 is built from 15 residues.

This clone occurred many times. The rearrangement links TRBV5-4 to TRBJ1-1; D is uncertain. The V gene lost 3 bases and the J gene lost 5 bases, with 14 bases spanning the gap. Per the germline V gene, CDR1 is SGHNT and CDR2 is YYREEE (reference sequence). This CDR3 comprises 14 residues. The chain's CDR3 is CASSSDRYSTEAFF. CDR3 nucleotides: TGTGCCAGCAGCTCGGACCGTTATAGTACTGAAGCTTTCTTT.

This clone was found a few times. Other nucleotide sequences from this sample produce the same CDR3. The chain uses TRBV5-1 and TRBJ2-2; D is unclear. The V end was cut by 0 bases, the J end by 5 bases, with 8 bases between. Germline V gene data show CDR1 as SGHRS and CDR2 as YFSETQ. There are 14 residues in the CDR3. CDR3 loop: CASSLAPSTGELFF. CDR3 sequence (DNA): TGCGCCAGCAGCTTGGCCCCATCAACCGGGGAGCTGTTTTTT.

This clone was observed a few times. This sequence joins TRBV7-8 and TRBJ2-1; maybe TRBD2 (6 bases). Deletions cut 10 bases from V and 4 bases from J, with 11 bases between. This CDR3 spans 12 amino acids. Germline-derived CDR1 and CDR2 are SGHVS and FQNEAQ. The CDR3 region is CATEGTYNEQFF. In nucleotides, the CDR3 is TGTGCCACCGAGGGGACTTACAATGAGCAGTTCTTC. Variable domain in full (rest from reference TRBV7-8 and TRBJ2-1): GAGVSQSPRYKVAKRGQDVALRCDPISGHVSLFWYQQALGQGPEFLTYFQNEAQLDKSGLPSDRFFAERPEGSVSTLKIQRTQQEDSAVYLCATEGTYNEQFFGPGTRLTVL.

In this sample, this clone turned up a few times. A junction end diverges from the germline sequence, so it may reflect a read error. V and J are TRBV7-9 and TRBJ2-1, with D tentatively TRBD2 (6 bases). CDR1 SEHNR and CDR2 FQNEAQ come from the germline V gene (reference sequence). The CDR3 loop spans 12 amino acids. CDR3 region: CASSLVSGPQFF. The CDR3 bases are TGTGCCAGCAGTTTAGTGAGCGGGCCCCAGTTCTTC.

V is TRBV7-6 and J is TRBJ2-3, with 8 bases that match TRBD2. V dropped 2 bases and J dropped 4; count of bases not matched to a gene: 14. CDR3 size: 18 residues. Looked up from germline, CDR1 is SGHVS and CDR2 is FNYEAQ. Here the CDR3 reads CASSLRTGGPIGADTQYF. In DNA, the CDR3 is TGTGCCAGCAGCTTACGTACGGGAGGGCCCATCGGCGCAGATACGCAGTATTTT. Complete variable domain (other parts from reference TRBV7-6 and TRBJ2-3): GAGVSQSPRYKVTKRGQDVALRCDPISGHVSLYWYRQALGQGPEFLTYFNYEAQQDKSGLPNDRFSAERPEGSISTLTIQRTEQRDSAMYRCASSLRTGGPIGADTQYFGPGTRLTVL.

The chain has TRBV5-1 and TRBJ2-3; 9 bases are shared with TRBD1. V lost 0 bases and J lost 4; bases outside the gene matches: 3. Germline loops: CDR1 SGHRS, CDR2 YFSETQ. The CDR3 totals 15 residues. CDR3 bases: TGCGCCAGCAGCTTGGGGACAGGGGTATCAGATACGCAGTATTTT. Translating gives CASSLGTGVSDTQYF.

This chain uses TRBV5-1 with TRBJ2-5; TRBD1 matches 7 bases. Per germline, CDR1 SGHRS and CDR2 YFSETQ. The J segment lost 5 bases and the V segment lost 4 bases, leaving 11 bases of the junction unmatched. The CDR3 loop spans 15 amino acids. The CDR3 DNA follows: TGCGCCAGCAGCCCCGGACAGGATCCTATGGAGACCCAGTACTTC. This encodes CASSPGQDPMETQYF.

The chain joins TRBV9 to TRBJ1-3; D is unclear. The CDR3 has 15 residues. Per the germline V gene, CDR1 is SGDLS and CDR2 is YYNGEE. Trimming left V 1 base short and J 0 bases short, with 8 bases between. Here the CDR3 reads CASSVQASSGNTIYF. CDR3 in DNA: TGTGCCAGCAGCGTACAAGCGAGCTCTGGAAACACCATATATTTT.

CDR3 sequence reads: CASSPLRNEQFF. The CDR3 DNA is TGCGCCAGCAGCCCTCTAAGGAATGAGCAGTTCTTC. The J gene is TRBJ2-1, the V gene TRBV5-1, with D unclear. The CDR3 extends over 12 amino acids. Germline lookup yields CDR1 SGHRS and CDR2 YFSETQ. V lost 4 bases to trimming and J lost 7 bases, with 9 bases between them.

V gene TRBV5-8 combines with J gene TRBJ2-3, with TRBD2 matching over 9 bases. Germline CDR1 and CDR2: SGHTS and YDEGEE. The CDR3 runs to 16 residues. The V segment lost 6 bases and the J segment 3 bases; nucleotides outside the gene matches: 11. The DNA of the CDR3 is TGTGCCAGCAACCCCTGGGCGGGGGGGGCGACAGATACGCAGTATTTT. Its protein is CASNPWAGGATDTQYF.

This clone was counted a few times. The V and J genes are TRBV30 and TRBJ1-1, with a tentative D call TRBD1 (5 bases). The CDR3 covers 13 residues. Germline V lookup: CDR1 GTSNPN, CDR2 SVGIG (reference sequence). Trimming removed 3 bases from V and 1 base from J, with 9 bases in between. The CDR3 DNA reads as TGTGCCTGGAGAACAGGCCCGAACACTGAAGCTTTCTTT. Translation: CAWRTGPNTEAFF.

This clone occurred once. This sequence joins TRBV5-4 and TRBJ2-3; TRBD2 matches 9 bases. Germline V gives CDR1 SGHNT, CDR2 YYREEE (reference sequence). This CDR3 has 15 amino acids. J gave up 8 bases and V 3 bases, and 10 bases lay outside the gene matches. The CDR3 here is CASSSGGGGAGTQYF. CDR3 sequence (DNA): TGTGCCAGCAGCTCGGGAGGCGGGGGGGCAGGTACGCAGTATTTT. The whole variable domain, filled in from reference TRBV5-4 and TRBJ2-3, reads ETGVTQSPTHLIKTRGQQVTLRCSSQSGHNTVSWYQQALGQGPQFIFQYYREEENGRGNFPPRFSGLQFPNYSSELNVNALELDDSALYLCASSSGGGGAGTQYFGPGTRLTVL.

This clone was detected only once. The chain recombines TRBV6-6 with TRBJ2-7, with D perhaps matching TRBD1 (8 bases). Per germline, CDR1 MNHNY and CDR2 SVGAGI (reference sequence). Trimming took off 5 bases at V and 4 bases at J, with 15 bases between the two ends. This CDR3 has 14 residues. The CDR3 region has the DNA TGTGCCAGCAGTACACAGGGGGGGGGATACGAGCAGTACTTC. This codes for CASSTQGGGYEQYF.